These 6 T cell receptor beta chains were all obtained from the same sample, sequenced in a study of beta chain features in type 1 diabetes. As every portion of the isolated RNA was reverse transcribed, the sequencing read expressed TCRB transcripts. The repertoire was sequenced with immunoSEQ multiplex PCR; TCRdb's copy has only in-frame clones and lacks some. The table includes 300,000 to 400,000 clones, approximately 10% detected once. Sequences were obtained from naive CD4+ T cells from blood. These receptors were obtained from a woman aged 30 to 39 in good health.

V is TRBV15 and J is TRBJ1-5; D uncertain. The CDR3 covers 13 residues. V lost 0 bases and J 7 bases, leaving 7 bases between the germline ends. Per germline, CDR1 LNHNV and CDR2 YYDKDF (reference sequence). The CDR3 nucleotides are TGTGCCACCAGCAGAGAGAGAGGGCAGCCCCAGCATTTT. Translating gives CATSRERGQPQHF.

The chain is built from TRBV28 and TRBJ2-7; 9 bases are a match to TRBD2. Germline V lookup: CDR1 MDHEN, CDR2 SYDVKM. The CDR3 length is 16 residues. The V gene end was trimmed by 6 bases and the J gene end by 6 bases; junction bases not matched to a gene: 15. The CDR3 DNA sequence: TGTGCCAGCAGGAGGGGGGGTGTCGCGGGAGGGAGCGAGCAGTACTTC. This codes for CASRRGGVAGGSEQYF.

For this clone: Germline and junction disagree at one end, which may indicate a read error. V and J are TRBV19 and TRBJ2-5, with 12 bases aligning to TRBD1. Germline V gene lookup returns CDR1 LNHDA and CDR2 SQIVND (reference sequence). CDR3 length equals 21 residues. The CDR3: CASSMDGRGRTGTGGQGTQYF. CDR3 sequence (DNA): TGTGCCAGTAGTATGGACGGACGTGGGAGGACCGGGACAGGGGGCCAAGGGACCCAGTACTTC.

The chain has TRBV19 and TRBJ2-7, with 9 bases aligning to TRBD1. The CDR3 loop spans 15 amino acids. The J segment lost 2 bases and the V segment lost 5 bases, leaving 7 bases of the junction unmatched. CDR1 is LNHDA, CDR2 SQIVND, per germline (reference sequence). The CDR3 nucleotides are TGTGCCAGTAGTTCGCCACGGACAGGGGCCTACGAGCAGTACTTC. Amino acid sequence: CASSSPRTGAYEQYF.

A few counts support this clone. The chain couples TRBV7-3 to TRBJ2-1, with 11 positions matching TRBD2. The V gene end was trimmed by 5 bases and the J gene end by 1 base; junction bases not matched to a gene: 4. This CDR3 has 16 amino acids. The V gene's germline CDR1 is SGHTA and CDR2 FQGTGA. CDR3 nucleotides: TGTGCCAGCAGCGGCCGGACTAGCGGGTCCTACAATGAGCAGTTCTTC. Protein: CASSGRTSGSYNEQFF. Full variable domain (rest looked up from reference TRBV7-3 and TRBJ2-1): GAGVSQTPSNKVTEKGKYVELRCDPISGHTALYWYRQSLGQGPEFLIYFQGTGAADDSGLPNDRFFAVRPEGSVSTLKIQRTERGDSAVYLCASSGRTSGSYNEQFFGPGTRLTVL.

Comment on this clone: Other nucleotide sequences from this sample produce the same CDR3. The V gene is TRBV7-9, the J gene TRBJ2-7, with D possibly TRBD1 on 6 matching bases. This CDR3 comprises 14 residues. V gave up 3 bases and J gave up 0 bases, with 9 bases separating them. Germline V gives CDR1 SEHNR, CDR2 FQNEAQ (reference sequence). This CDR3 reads CASSFQGSSYEQYF. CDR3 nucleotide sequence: TGTGCCAGCAGCTTCCAGGGGAGCTCCTACGAGCAGTACTTC.